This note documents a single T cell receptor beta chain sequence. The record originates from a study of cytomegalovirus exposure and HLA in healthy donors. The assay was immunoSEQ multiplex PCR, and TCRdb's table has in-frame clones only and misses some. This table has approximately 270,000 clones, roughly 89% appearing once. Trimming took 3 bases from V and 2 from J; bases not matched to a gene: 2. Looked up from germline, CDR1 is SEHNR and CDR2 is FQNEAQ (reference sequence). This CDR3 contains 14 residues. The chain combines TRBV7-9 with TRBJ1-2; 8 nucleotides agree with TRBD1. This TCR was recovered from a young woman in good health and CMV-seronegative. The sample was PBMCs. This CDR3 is CASSLDRENYGYTF. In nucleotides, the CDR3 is TGTGCCAGCAGCTTGGACAGGGAGAACTATGGCTACACCTTC.